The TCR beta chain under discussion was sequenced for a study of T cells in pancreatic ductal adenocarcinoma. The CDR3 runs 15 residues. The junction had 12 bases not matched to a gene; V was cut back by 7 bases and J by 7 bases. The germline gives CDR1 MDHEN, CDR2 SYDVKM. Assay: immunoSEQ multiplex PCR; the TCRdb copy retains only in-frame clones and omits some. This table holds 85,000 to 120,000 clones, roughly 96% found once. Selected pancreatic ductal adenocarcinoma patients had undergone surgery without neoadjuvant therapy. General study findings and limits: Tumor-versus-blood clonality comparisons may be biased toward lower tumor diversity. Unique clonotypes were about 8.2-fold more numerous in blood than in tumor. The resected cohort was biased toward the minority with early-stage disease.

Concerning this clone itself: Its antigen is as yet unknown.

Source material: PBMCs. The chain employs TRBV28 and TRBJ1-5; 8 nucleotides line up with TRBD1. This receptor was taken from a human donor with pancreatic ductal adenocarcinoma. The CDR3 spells CASNPERTGTQPQHF. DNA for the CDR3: TGTGCCAGCAACCCCGAGAGGACAGGGACACAGCCCCAGCATTTT.